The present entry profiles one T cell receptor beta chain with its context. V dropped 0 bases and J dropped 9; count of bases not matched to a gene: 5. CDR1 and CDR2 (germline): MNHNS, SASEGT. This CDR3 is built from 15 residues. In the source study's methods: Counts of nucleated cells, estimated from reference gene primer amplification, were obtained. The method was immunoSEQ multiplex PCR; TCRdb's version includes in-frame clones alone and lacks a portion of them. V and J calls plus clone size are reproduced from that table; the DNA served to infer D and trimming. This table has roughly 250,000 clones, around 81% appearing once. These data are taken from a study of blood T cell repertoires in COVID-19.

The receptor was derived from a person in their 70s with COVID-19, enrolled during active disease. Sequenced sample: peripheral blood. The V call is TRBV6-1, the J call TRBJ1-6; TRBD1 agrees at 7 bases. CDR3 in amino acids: CASSEARQGLSPLHF. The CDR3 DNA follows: TGTGCCAGCAGTGAAGCCCGACAGGGTCTTTCACCCCTCCACTTT.